What follows are 26 T cell receptor beta chains derived from one specimen sequenced in a study of blood T cell repertoires in COVID-19. TCRdb keeps only in-frame clones here, not all; method: immunoSEQ multiplex PCR. The table includes more than 250,000 clones, about 80% detected once. Sequencing used peripheral blood. The receptors derive from a human donor in a cohort sampled during active COVID-19.

The chain has TRBV7-2 and TRBJ2-5, with TRBD2 identical over 8 bases. Germline V CDR1 and CDR2: SGHTA, FQGNSA. The V and J ends lost 8 bases and 5 bases, in that order; junction bases with no gene match: 16. The CDR3 has 16 residues. CDR3 sequence reads: CASRRGLGGGRETQYF. The CDR3 DNA reads as TGTGCCAGCCGCCGGGGACTCGGGGGGGGGCGGGAGACCCAGTACTTC.

This sequence joins TRBV19 and TRBJ2-1, with TRBD2 matching 14 bases. CDR1 and CDR2 (germline): LNHDA, SQIVND (reference sequence). J gave up 2 bases and V 7 bases, and 16 bases lay outside the gene matches. The CDR3 spans 20 residues. This CDR3 is CASNLRMGLAGDQTYNEQFF. CDR3 nucleotides: TGTGCCAGTAACCTAAGGATGGGACTAGCGGGAGATCAAACCTACAATGAGCAGTTCTTC.

Many counts were recorded for this clone. The chain recombines TRBV7-9 with TRBJ2-7; TRBD1 agrees at 10 bases. In germline, CDR1 is SEHNR, CDR2 FQNEAQ (reference sequence). The CDR3 length is 13 residues. V was pared by 5 bases and J by 2 bases, with 0 bases of the junction left unmatched. This CDR3 reads CASSDRGPYEQYF. In DNA, the CDR3 is TGTGCCAGCAGCGACAGGGGGCCCTACGAGCAGTACTTC.

The chain uses TRBV5-1 and TRBJ2-1; possible D gene TRBD2, 7 bases. The CDR3 length is 17 residues. Germline V gives CDR1 SGHRS, CDR2 YFSETQ. Trimming left V 0 bases short and J 8 bases short, with 21 bases between. The CDR3 DNA follows: TGCGCCAGCAGCTTGGCGGGGGGCGGGGCCAGGGCGGATGAGCAGTTCTTC. It specifies CASSLAGGGARADEQFF. Based on the CDR3 plus reference TRBV5-1 and TRBJ2-1, the full variable domain is KAGVTQTPRYLIKTRGQQVTLSCSPISGHRSVSWYQQTPGQGLQFLFEYFSETQRNKGNFPGRFSGRQFSNSRSEMNVSTLELGDSALYLCASSLAGGGARADEQFFGPGTRLTVL.

This rearrangement joins TRBV7-2 to TRBJ1-1, with a possible D match to TRBD1 (5 bases). This CDR3 has 14 residues. Trimming removed 6 bases at V and 7 bases at J, with 18 bases between. In germline, CDR1 is SGHTA, CDR2 FQGNSA. The CDR3: CASSPPGELREAFF. CDR3 nucleotides: TGTGCCAGCAGTCCTCCGGGGGAGCTCCGTGAAGCTTTCTTT.

This clone was recorded only once. V gene TRBV2 combines with J gene TRBJ2-5, with 7 bases lining up with TRBD1. V dropped 9 bases and J dropped 2; count of bases not matched to a gene: 9. This CDR3 has 14 residues. CDR1 and CDR2 from the germline V gene are SNHLY and FYNNEI. The DNA for the CDR3 is TGTGCCAGTCGGCTAAGACAGGGACAAGAGACCCAGTACTTC. Amino acids: CASRLRQGQETQYF.

The CDR3 coding sequence is TGCGCCAGCTCACGAGGCGCTAGCGGGAGGGCGGAGACCCAGTACTTC. This encodes CASSRGASGRAETQYF. V and J are TRBV5-1 and TRBJ2-5; 12 positions agree with TRBD2. From germline, CDR1 is SGHRS and CDR2 YFSETQ. This CDR3 contains 16 residues. V dropped 7 bases and J dropped 5; count of bases not matched to a gene: 12.

This chain joins TRBV11-2 and TRBJ2-7, with 8 bases matching TRBD2. There are 14 residues in the CDR3. Germline V gene sequence: CDR1 SGHAT, CDR2 FQNNGV. The V and J ends lost 1 base and 5 bases, in that order; junction bases with no gene match: 4. This CDR3 is CASSLVGLGDEQYF. CDR3 coding DNA: TGTGCCAGCAGCTTAGTGGGACTAGGGGACGAGCAGTACTTC.

Ten or more counts support this clone. The chain carries TRBV5-6 and TRBJ1-1; perhaps TRBD1 as D (5 bases). Looked up from germline, CDR1 is SGHDT and CDR2 is YYEEEE. The V and J ends lost 0 bases and 2 bases respectively, with 17 bases between them. This CDR3 is built from 17 residues. The CDR3 DNA sequence: TGTGCCAGCAGCTTGGGCGTCGCGGGGGTCAAAAACACTGAAGCTTTCTTT. Its protein is CASSLGVAGVKNTEAFF. The full variable domain, its missing parts supplied by reference TRBV5-6 and TRBJ1-1, is DAGVTQSPTHLIKTRGQQVTLRCSPKSGHDTVSWYQQALGQGPQFIFQYYEEEERQRGNFPDRFSGHQFPNYSSELNVNALLLGDSALYLCASSLGVAGVKNTEAFFGQGTRLTVV.

The rearrangement joins TRBV6-5 to TRBJ2-7, with D perhaps matching TRBD1 (6 bases). Germline CDR1 and CDR2: MNHEY and SVGAGI. CDR3 length equals 12 residues. Trimming stripped 8 bases from V and 4 bases from J, with 12 bases between. The CDR3 loop is CASGRGWYEQYF. CDR3 in DNA: TGTGCCAGCGGCAGGGGCTGGTACGAGCAGTACTTC.

Only a few counts were recorded for this clone. The chain employs TRBV4-1 and TRBJ1-1; 7 nucleotides match TRBD1. CDR1 and CDR2 from the germline V gene are MGHRA and YSYEKL. This CDR3 region has 14 residues. V dropped 7 bases and J dropped 4; count of bases not matched to a gene: 9. CDR3 nucleotides: TGCGCCAGCAAGGGGGCGCGGGTGGGCACTGAAGCTTTCTTT. It yields the protein CASKGARVGTEAFF.

J is TRBJ1-1 and V is TRBV5-1; D might be TRBD1 (5 bases). V was cut by 0 bases and J by 4 bases, with 16 bases left in between. This CDR3 region has 16 residues. Per the germline V gene, CDR1 is SGHRS and CDR2 is YFSETQ. The CDR3 loop reads CASSLVGGGGVTEAFF. CDR3 coding DNA: TGCGCCAGCAGCTTGGTGGGGGGGGGAGGGGTCACTGAAGCTTTCTTT.

The chain uses TRBV27 and TRBJ1-1; 8 bases fit TRBD1. This CDR3 is 14 amino acids long. J was trimmed by 3 bases and V by 6 bases; bases with no gene match: 6. Per the germline V gene, CDR1 is MNHEY and CDR2 is SMNVEV (reference sequence). As DNA, the CDR3 is TGTGCCAGCAGCTTCAGGGGGCTCGACACTGAAGCTTTCTTT. Translated, it gives CASSFRGLDTEAFF.

This chain uses TRBV3-1 (or the pseudogene TRBV3-2) with TRBJ2-7, with 9 bases fitting TRBD2. CDR1 is LGHDT and CDR2 is YNNKEL in the germline V gene (reference sequence). The CDR3 length is 15 residues. Trimming removed 3 bases from V and 3 bases from J; junction bases left unmatched: 6. The CDR3 DNA is TGTGCCAGCAGCCATAGCACTAGCGGGTACTACGAGCAGTACTTC. Translating it yields CASSHSTSGYYEQYF.

This clone occurred a few times. This chain uses TRBV27 with TRBJ2-3; possibly TRBD1 or TRBD2 for D (7 bases each). The CDR3 has 14 amino acids. Germline V CDR1 and CDR2: MNHEY, SMNVEV (reference sequence). V lost 10 bases and J 2 bases, leaving 16 bases between the germline ends. The CDR3 protein is CATRGGSHTDTQYF. In nucleotides, the CDR3 is TGTGCCACCAGGGGGGGTTCACACACAGATACGCAGTATTTT.

This chain connects TRBV7-2 to TRBJ2-2; D gene uncertain. Trimming removed 3 bases from V and 6 bases from J, with 17 bases in between. The CDR3 length is 16 residues. Germline V CDR1 and CDR2: SGHTA, FQGNSA. CDR3 amino acids: CASSFLPGLLSGELFF. The CDR3, as DNA: TGTGCCAGCAGCTTCTTACCGGGTCTTTTGTCCGGGGAGCTGTTTTTT.

The chain uses TRBV6-5 and TRBJ2-7; the match to TRBD1 covers 8 bases. V lost 0 bases, J lost 3 bases, and 1 base stayed unmatched. From germline, CDR1 is MNHEY and CDR2 SVGAGI. CDR3 length: 14 residues. The CDR3 spells CASSYSDRGYEQYF. The CDR3 DNA sequence: TGTGCCAGCAGTTACTCAGACAGGGGCTACGAGCAGTACTTC.

This clone was detected once. The chain's CDR3 is CASSQEEDDTQYF. The CDR3 nucleotides are TGTGCCAGCAGCCAAGAAGAGGATGATACGCAGTATTTT. The rearrangement uses TRBV4-2 and TRBJ2-3; D is uncertain. V was pared by 0 bases and J by 6 bases, with 7 bases between. The germline gives CDR1 LGHNA, CDR2 YNFKEQ. CDR3 size: 13 residues.

CDR3 amino acids: CASSLAGGRGGETQYF. The DNA for the CDR3 is TGTGCCAGCAGCTTGGCAGGGGGACGGGGCGGGGAGACCCAGTACTTC. V and J are TRBV5-4 and TRBJ2-5; 7 bases agree with TRBD1. The CDR3 runs to 16 residues. After removal of 0 bases from V and 5 bases from J, the junction contained 10 bases not matched to a gene. Germline V gene lookup returns CDR1 SGHNT and CDR2 YYREEE (reference sequence).

J is TRBJ2-7 and V is TRBV9; D gene unclear. The CDR3 is 14 residues long. Trimming shortened V by 0 bases and J by 6 bases, and 13 bases separated the two germline ends. In germline, CDR1 is SGDLS, CDR2 YYNGEE. The CDR3 DNA reads TGTGCCAGCAGCGTAGGGAGAGACCTTAGCGAGCAGTACTTC. Translating gives CASSVGRDLSEQYF.

J is TRBJ2-7 and V is TRBV7-2, with 7 bases fitting TRBD2. Trimming at V came to 5 bases and at J to 5 bases, leaving 15 bases not matched to a gene. Per germline, CDR1 SGHTA and CDR2 FQGNSA. This CDR3 contains 16 residues. CDR3 loop: CASSDLRGSGVDEQYF. In DNA, the CDR3 is TGTGCCAGCAGCGATCTCCGGGGCAGCGGGGTAGACGAGCAGTACTTC.

This clone was picked up a small number of times. This chain joins TRBV7-9 and TRBJ2-1; 14 bases match TRBD2. Germline CDR1 and CDR2: SEHNR and FQNEAQ (reference sequence). The CDR3 consists of 17 residues. Trimming removed 1 base from V and 8 bases from J; junction bases left unmatched: 7. The DNA of the CDR3 is TGTGCCAGCAGCTTAGGGAGTGGGACTAGCGGGGGCGATGAGCAGTTCTTC. Translated: CASSLGSGTSGGDEQFF.

The chain carries TRBV10-2 and TRBJ2-1, with 11 bases identical to TRBD2. With 8 bases clipped from V and 5 bases from J, the junction kept 5 bases outside the gene matches. The CDR3 spans 14 residues. CDR1 WSHSY and CDR2 SAAADI come from the germline V gene. CDR3 sequence: CASGQGLADNEQFF. As DNA, the CDR3 is TGCGCCAGCGGCCAGGGACTAGCGGACAATGAGCAGTTCTTC.

The J gene is TRBJ2-1, the V gene TRBV5-1; 14 nucleotides align to TRBD2. CDR1 is SGHRS, CDR2 YFSETQ, per germline. The CDR3 contains 13 residues. V shed 8 bases and J 8 bases; nucleotides not matched to a gene: 3. CDR3 loop: CASGTSGSYEQFF. CDR3 bases: TGCGCCAGTGGGACTAGCGGGAGTTATGAGCAGTTCTTC.

The rearrangement joins TRBV2 to TRBJ1-6; 12 positions agree with TRBD1. The germline V gene has CDR1 SNHLY and CDR2 FYNNEI. V gave up 6 bases and J gave up 9 bases; unmatched junction bases: 9. This CDR3 is built from 16 residues. The DNA for the CDR3 is TGTGCCAGCAGGCAGACCGGGACAGGGGGCAGTTCACCCCTCCACTTT. Amino acids: CASRQTGTGGSSPLHF.

The CDR3 region has the DNA TGTGCCAGCACCATAGGGACAGGGTACGGCTACACCTTC. This sequence encodes CASTIGTGYGYTF. The chain joins TRBV12-3 or TRBV12-4 to TRBJ1-2, with 9 positions matching TRBD1. The CDR3 is 13 amino acids. Losses at the gene ends were 7 bases for V and 8 bases for J; bases not matched to a gene: 8.